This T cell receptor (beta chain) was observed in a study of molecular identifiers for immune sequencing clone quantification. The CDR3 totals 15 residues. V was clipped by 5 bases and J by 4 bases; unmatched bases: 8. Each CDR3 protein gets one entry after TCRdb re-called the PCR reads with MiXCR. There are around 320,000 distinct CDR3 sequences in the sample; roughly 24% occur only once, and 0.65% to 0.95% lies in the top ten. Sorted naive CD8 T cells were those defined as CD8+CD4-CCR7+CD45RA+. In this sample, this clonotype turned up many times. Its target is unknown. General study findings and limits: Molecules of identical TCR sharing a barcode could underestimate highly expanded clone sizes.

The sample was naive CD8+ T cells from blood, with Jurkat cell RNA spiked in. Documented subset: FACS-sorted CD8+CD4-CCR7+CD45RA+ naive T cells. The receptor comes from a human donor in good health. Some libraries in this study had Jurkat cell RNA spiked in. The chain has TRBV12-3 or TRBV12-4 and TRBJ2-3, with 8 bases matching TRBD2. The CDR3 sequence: CASSQSGGASDTQYF. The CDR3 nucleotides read TGTGCCAGCAGTCAAAGCGGGGGAGCTTCAGATACGCAGTATTTT.